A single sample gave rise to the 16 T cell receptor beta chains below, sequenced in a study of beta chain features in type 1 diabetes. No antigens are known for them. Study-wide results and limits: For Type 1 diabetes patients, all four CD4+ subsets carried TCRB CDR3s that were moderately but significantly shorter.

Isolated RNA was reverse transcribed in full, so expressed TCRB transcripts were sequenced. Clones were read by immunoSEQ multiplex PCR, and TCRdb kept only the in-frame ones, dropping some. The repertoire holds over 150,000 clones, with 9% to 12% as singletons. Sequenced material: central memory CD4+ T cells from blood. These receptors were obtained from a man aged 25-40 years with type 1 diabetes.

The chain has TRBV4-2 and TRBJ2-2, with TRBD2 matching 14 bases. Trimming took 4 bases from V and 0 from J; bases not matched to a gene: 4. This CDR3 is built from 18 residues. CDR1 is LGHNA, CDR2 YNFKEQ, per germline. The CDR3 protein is CASSPRTSGRSNTGELFF. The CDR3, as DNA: TGTGCCAGCAGCCCACGGACTAGCGGGAGGTCGAACACCGGGGAGCTGTTTTTT.

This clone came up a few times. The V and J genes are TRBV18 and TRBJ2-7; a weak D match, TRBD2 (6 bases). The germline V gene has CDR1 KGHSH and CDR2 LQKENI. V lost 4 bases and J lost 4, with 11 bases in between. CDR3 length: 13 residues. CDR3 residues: CASSLQGGYEQYF. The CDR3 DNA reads TGTGCCAGCTCACTTCAAGGAGGGTACGAGCAGTACTTC.

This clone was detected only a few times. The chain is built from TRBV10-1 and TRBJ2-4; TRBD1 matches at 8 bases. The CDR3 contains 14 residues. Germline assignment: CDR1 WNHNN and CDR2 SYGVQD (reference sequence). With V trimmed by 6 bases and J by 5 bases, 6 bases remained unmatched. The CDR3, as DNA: TGCGCCAGCAGACAGACAGGGGTGGAAAACATTCAGTACTTC. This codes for CASRQTGVENIQYF.

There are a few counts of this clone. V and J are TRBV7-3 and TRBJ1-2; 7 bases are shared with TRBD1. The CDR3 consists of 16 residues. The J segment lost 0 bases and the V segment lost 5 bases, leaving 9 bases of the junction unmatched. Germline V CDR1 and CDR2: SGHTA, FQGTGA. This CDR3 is CASSPSPGTANYGYTF. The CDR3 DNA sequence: TGTGCCAGCAGCCCCTCCCCAGGGACAGCTAACTATGGCTACACCTTC.

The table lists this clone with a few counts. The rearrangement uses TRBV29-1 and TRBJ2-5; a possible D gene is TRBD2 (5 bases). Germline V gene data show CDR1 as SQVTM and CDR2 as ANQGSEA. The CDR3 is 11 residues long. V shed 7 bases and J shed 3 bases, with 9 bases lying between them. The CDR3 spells CSAGGEETQYF. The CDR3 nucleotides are TGCAGCGCCGGAGGAGAAGAGACCCAGTACTTC.

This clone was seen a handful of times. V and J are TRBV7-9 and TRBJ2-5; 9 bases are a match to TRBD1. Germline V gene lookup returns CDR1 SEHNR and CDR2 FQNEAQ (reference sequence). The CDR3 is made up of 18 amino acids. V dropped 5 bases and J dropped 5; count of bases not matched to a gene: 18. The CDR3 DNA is TGTGCCAGCAGCGCTAGGTACAGGGGGCGCATTAGTAGGGAGACCCAGTACTTC. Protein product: CASSARYRGRISRETQYF.

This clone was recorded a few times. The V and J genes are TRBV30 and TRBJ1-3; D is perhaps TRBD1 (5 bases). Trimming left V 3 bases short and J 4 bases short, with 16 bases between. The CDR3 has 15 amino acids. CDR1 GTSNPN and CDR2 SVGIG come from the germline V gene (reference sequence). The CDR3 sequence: CAWSATRGGGNTIYF. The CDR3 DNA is TGTGCCTGGAGCGCCACAAGGGGAGGAGGAAACACCATATATTTT.

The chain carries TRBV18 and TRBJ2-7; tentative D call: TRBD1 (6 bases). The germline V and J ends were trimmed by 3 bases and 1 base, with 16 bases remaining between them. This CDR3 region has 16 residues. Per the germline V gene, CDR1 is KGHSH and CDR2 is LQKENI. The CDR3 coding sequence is TGTGCCAGCTCACCTTACGACAGGCTTATTTCCTACGAGCAGTACTTC. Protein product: CASSPYDRLISYEQYF.

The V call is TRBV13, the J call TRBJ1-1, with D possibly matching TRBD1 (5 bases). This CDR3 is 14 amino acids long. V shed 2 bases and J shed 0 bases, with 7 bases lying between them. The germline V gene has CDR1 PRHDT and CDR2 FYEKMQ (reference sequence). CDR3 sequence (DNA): TGTGCCAGCAGCTTACTACAGGTGAACACTGAAGCTTTCTTT. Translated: CASSLLQVNTEAFF.

CDR3: CASSPELAGGGQFF. As DNA, the CDR3 is TGTGCCAGCAGCCCAGAGTTAGCGGGAGGGGGGCAGTTCTTC. The chain uses TRBV4-2 and TRBJ2-1; 11 nucleotides agree with TRBD2. This CDR3 spans 14 amino acids. Germline values: CDR1 LGHNA, CDR2 YNFKEQ. Unmatched junction bases numbered 8, after V lost 4 bases and J lost 12 bases.

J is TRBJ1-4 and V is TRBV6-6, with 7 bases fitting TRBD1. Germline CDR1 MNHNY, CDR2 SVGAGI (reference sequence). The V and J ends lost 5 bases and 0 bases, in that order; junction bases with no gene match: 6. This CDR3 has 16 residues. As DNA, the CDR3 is TGTGCCAGCAGTATTGACAGGGCCGCAACTAATGAAAAACTGTTTTTT. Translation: CASSIDRAATNEKLFF.

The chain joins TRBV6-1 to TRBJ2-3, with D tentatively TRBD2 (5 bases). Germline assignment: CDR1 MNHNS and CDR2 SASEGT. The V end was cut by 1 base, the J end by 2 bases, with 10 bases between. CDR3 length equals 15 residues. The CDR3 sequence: CASSEVREPTDTQYF. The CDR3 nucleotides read TGTGCCAGCAGTGAAGTTAGGGAGCCCACAGATACGCAGTATTTT.

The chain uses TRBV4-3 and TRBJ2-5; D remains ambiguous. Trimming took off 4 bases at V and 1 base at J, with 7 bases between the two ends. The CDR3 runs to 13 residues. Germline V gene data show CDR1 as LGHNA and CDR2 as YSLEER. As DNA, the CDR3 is TGCGCCAGCAGCCTAGCCGTCCAAGAGACCCAGTACTTC. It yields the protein CASSLAVQETQYF.

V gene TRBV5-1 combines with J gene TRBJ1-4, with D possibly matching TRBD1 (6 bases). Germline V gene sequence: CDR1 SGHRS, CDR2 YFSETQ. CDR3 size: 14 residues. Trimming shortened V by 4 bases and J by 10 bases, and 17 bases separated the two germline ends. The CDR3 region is CASSIPGDGAKLFF. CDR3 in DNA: TGCGCCAGCAGCATTCCAGGGGATGGTGCAAAACTGTTTTTT.

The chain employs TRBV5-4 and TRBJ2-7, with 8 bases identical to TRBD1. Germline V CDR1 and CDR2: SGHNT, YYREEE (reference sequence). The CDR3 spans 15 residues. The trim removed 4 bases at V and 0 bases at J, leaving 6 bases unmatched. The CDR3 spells CASSRGQVLSYEQYF. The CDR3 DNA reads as TGTGCCAGCAGCCGGGGACAGGTGCTCTCCTACGAGCAGTACTTC.

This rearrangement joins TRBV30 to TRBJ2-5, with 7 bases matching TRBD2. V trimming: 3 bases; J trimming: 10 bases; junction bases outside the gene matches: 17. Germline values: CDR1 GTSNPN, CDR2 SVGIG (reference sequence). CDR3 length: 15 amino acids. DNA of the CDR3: TGTGCCTGGAGCTTAGCGGGCCCCATCAACTCCTTCCAGTACTTC. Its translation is CAWSLAGPINSFQYF.